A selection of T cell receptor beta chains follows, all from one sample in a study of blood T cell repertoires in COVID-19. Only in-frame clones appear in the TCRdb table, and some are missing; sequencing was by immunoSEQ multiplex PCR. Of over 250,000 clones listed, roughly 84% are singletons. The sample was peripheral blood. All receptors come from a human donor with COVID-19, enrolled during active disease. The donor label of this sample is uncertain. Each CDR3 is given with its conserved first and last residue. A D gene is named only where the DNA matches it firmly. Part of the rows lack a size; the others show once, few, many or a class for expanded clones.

TGTGCCAGCAGTCCCCGAGGCAGAAACCCATCAAGCACAGATACGCAGTATTTT,CASSPRGRNPSSTDTQYF,.,TRBV28,.,TRBJ2-3
TGTGCCACCAGCAGATTTTTCGGAGAGACCCAGTACTTC,CATSRFFGETQYF,.,TRBV7-3,.,TRBJ2-5
TGCGCCAGCAGCCAACTACCGGGACAGGAGAACACTGAAGCTTTCTTT,CASSQLPGQENTEAFF,once,TRBV5-1,TRBD1,TRBJ1-1
TGTGCCATCACCGGCGGTCAGGGGATGAACACTGAAGCTTTCTTT,CAITGGQGMNTEAFF,once,TRBV10-3,.,TRBJ1-1
TGTGCCAGCTCACCAAGGCGCGGGGGAGATACGCAGTATTTT,CASSPRRGGDTQYF,few,TRBV18,TRBD2,TRBJ2-3
TGTGCCAGCAGCTTGGGGATTAACAGGGCCAATTCACCCCTCCACTTT,CASSLGINRANSPLHF,.,TRBV5-4,.,TRBJ1-6
TGCGCCAGCAGCTTGAATAGGGGGACTAGCGGGATGTACAATGAGCAGTTCTTC,CASSLNRGTSGMYNEQFF,.,TRBV5-1,TRBD2,TRBJ2-1
TGTGCCAGCAGCCCGACAGCGGGAGGGCCCCGCCCCGAGCAGTACTTC,CASSPTAGGPRPEQYF,.,TRBV7-9,TRBD2,TRBJ2-7
TGTGCCAGCAGTTTTCGGGGACAGGGGAGAGGTGGCTACACCTTC,CASSFRGQGRGGYTF,once,TRBV28,TRBD1,TRBJ1-2
TGTGCCATCAGCGTCGGGACTAGCGGGAGCGGGACCCAGTACTTC,CAISVGTSGSGTQYF,.,TRBV10-3,TRBD2,TRBJ2-5
TGTGCCAGTAAAGCGGGAGGGACCAACGAGCAGTACTTC,CASKAGGTNEQYF,.,TRBV12-3/TRBV12-4,TRBD2,TRBJ2-7
TGTGCCAGCAGGAGGGATCTGAACACTGAAGCTTTCTTT,CASRRDLNTEAFF,.,TRBV28,.,TRBJ1-1
TGTGCCAGCAGTGTGACCAGGGACAGTCCCTATGGCTACACCTTC,CASSVTRDSPYGYTF,few,TRBV27,TRBD1,TRBJ1-2
TGTGCCAGCAGCCAACGCTTCCGGAGTGGGACAGATACGCAGTATTTT,CASSQRFRSGTDTQYF,.,TRBV3-1/TRBV3-2,.,TRBJ2-3
TGTGCCAGCAGCCCCGGGGTGGCGACAGGCCGAGAAGCTTTCTTT,CASSPGVATGREAFF,.,TRBV3-1/TRBV3-2,.,TRBJ1-1
TGTGCCAGCAGTAGGACTAGCGGGAGCACCGGGGAGCTGTTTTTT,CASSRTSGSTGELFF,.,TRBV2,TRBD2,TRBJ2-2
TGTGCCAGCAGCTCGGCCGGGGGAAATCGAATCCCCGGGGAGCTGTTTTTT,CASSSAGGNRIPGELFF,.,TRBV5-4,.,TRBJ2-2
TGTGCCAGCAGTTTATCCTGGCTAGCGGGAAGGGTTAGCGGGGAGCTGTTTTTT,CASSLSWLAGRVSGELFF,.,TRBV27,TRBD2,TRBJ2-2
TGTGCCAGTAGCCCCGGGACAGCCTCCCGGGAGACCCAGTACTTC,CASSPGTASRETQYF,.,TRBV19,TRBD1,TRBJ2-5
TGTGCCAGTAGTATTGGGGGGGCCTACACTGAAGCTTTCTTT,CASSIGGAYTEAFF,.,TRBV19,.,TRBJ1-1
TGTGCCAGTAGGGCCGGGCAGGGCCCTTACGAGCAGTACTTC,CASRAGQGPYEQYF,.,TRBV19,.,TRBJ2-7
TGTGCCAGCAGTTTTACGGGGAAAGCCGGTCGGCTGTTTTTT,CASSFTGKAGRLFF,.,TRBV28,.,TRBJ1-4
TGTGCTAGTGGTTTGGGGACTAGCGGAAACAATGAGCAGTTCTTC,CASGLGTSGNNEQFF,.,TRBV12-5,TRBD2,TRBJ2-1
TGTGCCAGCAGCCCCCAGGGGGCCAGCACAGATACGCAGTATTTT,CASSPQGASTDTQYF,.,TRBV9,TRBD1,TRBJ2-3
TGTGCCAGCAGTCCCCCCAGACTAGCGGTCTACGAGCAGTACTTC,CASSPPRLAVYEQYF,.,TRBV28,TRBD2,TRBJ2-7
TGTGCCAGCACGCGACAGGGGGAGGGCACTGAAGCTTTCTTT,CASTRQGEGTEAFF,.,TRBV6-5,TRBD1,TRBJ1-1
TGCGCCAGCAGCGCCGGGACAGGGAGTGATGGGTTCTTC,CASSAGTGSDGFF,.,TRBV5-1,TRBD1,TRBJ2-1
TGTGCCAGCAGCCAAGCGGGTGGCCTAGCGGGAGGCAATGAGCAGTTCTTC,CASSQAGGLAGGNEQFF,.,TRBV14,TRBD2,TRBJ2-1
TGTGCCAGTAGCCCTGGGACTGCCTCCAGGGAGCTGTTTTTT,CASSPGTASRELFF,few,TRBV19,.,TRBJ2-2
TGTGCCAGCAGCATCGGACTAGCGGGGCCCTACGAGCAGTACTTC,CASSIGLAGPYEQYF,.,TRBV11-2,TRBD2,TRBJ2-7
TGTGCCAGCCTTAGGACAGGGGGAAGCTACGAGCAGTACTTC,CASLRTGGSYEQYF,.,TRBV6-5,TRBD1,TRBJ2-7
TGCGCCAGCAGCTTGACGGCTAGCGGGGCTTCTAGCACAGATACGCAGTATTTT,CASSLTASGASSTDTQYF,few,TRBV5-1,TRBD2,TRBJ2-3
TGTGCCATTCGCCCGACAGCCCGCCAAGAGACCCAGTACTTC,CAIRPTARQETQYF,.,TRBV28,.,TRBJ2-5
TGTGCCAGTGGAGCTAACACTGAAGCTTTCTTT,CASGANTEAFF,.,TRBV7-9,.,TRBJ1-1
TGTGCCAGCAGGCTTGGGCGGGAAGGTGACTATGGCTACACCTTC,CASRLGREGDYGYTF,.,TRBV5-4,.,TRBJ1-2
TGTGCCAGCAGCTTAGCTCGGGGCGAGCAGTACTTC,CASSLARGEQYF,.,TRBV13,.,TRBJ2-7
TGTGCCAGCACCATACCAGGGACCTACGAGCAGTACTTC,CASTIPGTYEQYF,.,TRBV6-5,.,TRBJ2-7